What follows is one TCR beta chain and its context. Its antigen remains unidentified. Assay: immunoSEQ multiplex PCR; the TCRdb copy retains only in-frame clones and omits some. The sample records some 40,000 clones, 70% to 85% being singletons. These data originate in a study of vaccination effects on CD4 cells after COVID-19. Study findings and constraints: The study dataset contains few convalescent patients and includes no early post-infection timepoints.

Germline lookup yields CDR1 GTSNPN and CDR2 SVGIG (reference sequence). V gave up 7 bases and J gave up 0 bases, with 12 bases separating them. The CDR3 has 13 amino acids. Viral peptide pool expansion of antigen-specific CD4+ T cells preceded sequencing in the ViraFEST assay. Following culture for about 11 days, CD4+ T cells were isolated. Either the BNT162b2 or mRNA-1273 vaccine was given to participants in two doses. None of these healthy vaccinees had been infected with SARS-CoV-2 before vaccination. The V and J genes are TRBV30 and TRBJ1-1; D is perhaps TRBD1 (5 bases). The clonotype was recovered from a human donor who received a COVID-19 vaccine. Some clones in this sample may be carry-over from other donors' samples. The sequencing used CD4+ T cells from PBMCs cultured with HCoV-NL63 spike peptides, collected after COVID-19 vaccination. The CDR3 DNA sequence: TGTGCCTCTAAGGGACCTTTGAACACTGAAGCTTTCTTT. Translation: CASKGPLNTEAFF.